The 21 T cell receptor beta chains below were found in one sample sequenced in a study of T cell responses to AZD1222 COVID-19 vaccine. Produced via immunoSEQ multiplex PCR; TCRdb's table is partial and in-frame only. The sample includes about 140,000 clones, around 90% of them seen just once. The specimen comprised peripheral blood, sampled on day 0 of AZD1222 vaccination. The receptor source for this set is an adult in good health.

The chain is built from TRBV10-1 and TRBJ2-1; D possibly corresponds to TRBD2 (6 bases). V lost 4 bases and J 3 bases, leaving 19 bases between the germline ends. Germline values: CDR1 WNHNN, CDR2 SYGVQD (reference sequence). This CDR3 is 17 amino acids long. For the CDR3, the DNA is TGCGCCAGCAGTGCCGTCTGGGCGGGATTAAACTACAATGAGCAGTTCTTC. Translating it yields CASSAVWAGLNYNEQFF.

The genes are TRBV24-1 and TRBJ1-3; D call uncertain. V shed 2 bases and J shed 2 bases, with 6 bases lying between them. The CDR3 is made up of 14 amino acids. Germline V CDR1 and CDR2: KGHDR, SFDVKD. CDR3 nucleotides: TGTGCCACCAGTGATTCAGGAACTGGAAACACCATATATTTT. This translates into CATSDSGTGNTIYF.

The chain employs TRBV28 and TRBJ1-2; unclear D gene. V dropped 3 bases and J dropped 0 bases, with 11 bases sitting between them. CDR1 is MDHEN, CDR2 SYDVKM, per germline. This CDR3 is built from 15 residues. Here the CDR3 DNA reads TGTGCCAGCAGTTTCCCCGGGTTAGCTAACTATGGCTACACCTTC. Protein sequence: CASSFPGLANYGYTF.

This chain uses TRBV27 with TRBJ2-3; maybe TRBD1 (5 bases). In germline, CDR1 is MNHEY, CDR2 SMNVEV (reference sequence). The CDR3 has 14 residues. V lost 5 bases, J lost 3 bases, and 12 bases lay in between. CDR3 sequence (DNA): TGTGCCAGCAGTATCCAGGGTTGGACAGATACGCAGTATTTT. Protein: CASSIQGWTDTQYF.

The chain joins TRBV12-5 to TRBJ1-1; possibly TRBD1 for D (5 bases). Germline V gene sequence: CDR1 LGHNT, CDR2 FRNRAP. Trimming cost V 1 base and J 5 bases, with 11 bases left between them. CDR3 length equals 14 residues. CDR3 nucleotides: TGTGCTAGTGGTTTGGGGGGGACGGGGACTGAAGCTTTCTTT. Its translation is CASGLGGTGTEAFF.

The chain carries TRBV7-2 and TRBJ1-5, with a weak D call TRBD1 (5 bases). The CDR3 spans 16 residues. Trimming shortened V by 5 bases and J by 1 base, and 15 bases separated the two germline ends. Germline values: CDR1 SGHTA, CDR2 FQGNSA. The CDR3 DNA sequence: TGTGCCAGCAGCGCCGGGGGACGACGGAGCAATCAGCCCCAGCATTTT. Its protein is CASSAGGRRSNQPQHF. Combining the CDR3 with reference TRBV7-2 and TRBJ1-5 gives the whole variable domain GAGVSQSPSNKVTEKGKDVELRCDPISGHTALYWYRQSLGQGLEFLIYFQGNSAPDKSGLPSDRFSAERTGGSVSTLTIQRTQQEDSAVYLCASSAGGRRSNQPQHFGDGTRLSIL.

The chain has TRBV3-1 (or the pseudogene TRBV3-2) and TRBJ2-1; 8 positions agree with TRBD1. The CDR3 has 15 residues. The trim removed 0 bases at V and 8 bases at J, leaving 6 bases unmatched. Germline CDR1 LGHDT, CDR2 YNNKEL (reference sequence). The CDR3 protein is CASSQEATGAHEQFF. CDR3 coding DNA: TGTGCCAGCAGCCAAGAGGCGACAGGGGCCCATGAGCAGTTCTTC.

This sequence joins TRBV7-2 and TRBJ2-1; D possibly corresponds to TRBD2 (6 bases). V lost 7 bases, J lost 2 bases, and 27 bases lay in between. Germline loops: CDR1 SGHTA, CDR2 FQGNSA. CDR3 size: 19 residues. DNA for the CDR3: TGTGCCAGCACCCAGAGGGAGGCCAATTTGTATTTGACCTACAATGAGCAGTTCTTC. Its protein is CASTQREANLYLTYNEQFF.

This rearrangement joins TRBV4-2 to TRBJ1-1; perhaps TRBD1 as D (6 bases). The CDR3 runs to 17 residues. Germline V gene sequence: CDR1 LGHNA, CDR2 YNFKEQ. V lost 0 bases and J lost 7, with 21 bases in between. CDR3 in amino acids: CASSQEGILTGQGEAFF. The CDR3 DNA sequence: TGTGCCAGCAGCCAAGAGGGAATCCTAACAGGGCAAGGTGAAGCTTTCTTT.

The CDR3 nucleotides read TGTGCCAGCAGCTTAGATCTCCCCGGGAGCTACAATGAGCAGTTCTTC. Its protein product is CASSLDLPGSYNEQFF. The rearrangement links TRBV11-2 to TRBJ2-1, with D perhaps matching TRBD2 (6 bases). CDR1 is SGHAT and CDR2 is FQNNGV in the germline V gene. The CDR3 totals 16 residues. V lost 0 bases, J lost 3 bases, and 12 bases lay in between.

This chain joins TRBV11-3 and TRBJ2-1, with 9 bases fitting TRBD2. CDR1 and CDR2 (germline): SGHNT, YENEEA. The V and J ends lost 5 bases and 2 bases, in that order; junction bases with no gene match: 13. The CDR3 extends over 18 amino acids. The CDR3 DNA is TGTGCCAGCAGCCCAAGCATTCCGACTAGCGGCCCCTACAATGAGCAGTTCTTC. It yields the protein CASSPSIPTSGPYNEQFF.

As DNA, the CDR3 is TGTGCCAGCAGTCCCGACAGTTCCTACGAGCAGTACTTC. Amino acid sequence: CASSPDSSYEQYF. This rearrangement joins TRBV12-3 or TRBV12-4 to TRBJ2-7, with D maybe TRBD1 (5 bases). With 5 bases removed from V and 1 base from J, the gap between germline ends came to 9 bases. CDR3 length: 13 residues.

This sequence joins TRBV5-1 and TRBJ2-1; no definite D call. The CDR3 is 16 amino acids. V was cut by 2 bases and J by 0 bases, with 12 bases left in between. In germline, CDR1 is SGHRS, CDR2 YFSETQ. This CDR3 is CASSLTRRSSYNEQFF. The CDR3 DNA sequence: TGCGCCAGCAGCTTAACCCGAAGGAGCTCCTACAATGAGCAGTTCTTC.

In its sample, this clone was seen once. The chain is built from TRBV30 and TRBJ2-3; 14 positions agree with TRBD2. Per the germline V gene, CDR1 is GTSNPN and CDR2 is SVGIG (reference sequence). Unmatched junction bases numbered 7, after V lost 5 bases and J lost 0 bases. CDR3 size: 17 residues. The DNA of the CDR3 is TGTGCCTGGGGGACTAGCGGGAGTGGATTTAGCACAGATACGCAGTATTTT. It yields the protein CAWGTSGSGFSTDTQYF.

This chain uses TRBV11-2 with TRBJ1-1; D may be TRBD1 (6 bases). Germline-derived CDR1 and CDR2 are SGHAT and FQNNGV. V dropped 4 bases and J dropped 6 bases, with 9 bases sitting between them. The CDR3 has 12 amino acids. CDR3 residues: CASSSRGAEAFF. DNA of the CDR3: TGTGCCAGCAGCTCAAGGGGGGCTGAAGCTTTCTTT.

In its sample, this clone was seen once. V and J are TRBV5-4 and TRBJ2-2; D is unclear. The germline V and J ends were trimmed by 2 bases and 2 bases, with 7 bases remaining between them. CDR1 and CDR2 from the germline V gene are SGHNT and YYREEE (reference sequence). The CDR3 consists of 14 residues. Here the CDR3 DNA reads TGTGCCAGCAGCTTACAGTTCAACACCGGGGAGCTGTTTTTT. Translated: CASSLQFNTGELFF.

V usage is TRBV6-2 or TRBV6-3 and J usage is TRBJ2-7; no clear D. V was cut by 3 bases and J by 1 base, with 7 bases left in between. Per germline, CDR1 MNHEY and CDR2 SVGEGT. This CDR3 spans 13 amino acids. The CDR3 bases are TGTGCCAGCAGTTATTTAGGGTCCTACGAGCAGTACTTC. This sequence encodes CASSYLGSYEQYF.

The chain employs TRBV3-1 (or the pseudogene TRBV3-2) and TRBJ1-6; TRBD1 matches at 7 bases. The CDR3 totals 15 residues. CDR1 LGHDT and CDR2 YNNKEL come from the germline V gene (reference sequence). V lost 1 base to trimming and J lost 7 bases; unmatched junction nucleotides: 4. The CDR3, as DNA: TGTGCCAGCAGCCAAGTACACAGGGGAAATTCACCCCTCCACTTT. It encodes CASSQVHRGNSPLHF.

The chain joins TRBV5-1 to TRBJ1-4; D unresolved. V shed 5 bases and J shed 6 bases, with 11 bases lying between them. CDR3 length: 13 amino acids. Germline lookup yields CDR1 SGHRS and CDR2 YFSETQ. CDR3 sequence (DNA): TGCGCCAGCAGTCGCAGGTCGGATGAAAAACTGTTTTTT. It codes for CASSRRSDEKLFF.

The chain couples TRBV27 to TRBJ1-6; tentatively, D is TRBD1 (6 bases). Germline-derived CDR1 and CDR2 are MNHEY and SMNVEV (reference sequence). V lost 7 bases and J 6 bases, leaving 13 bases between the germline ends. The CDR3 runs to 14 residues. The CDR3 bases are TGTGCCAGCACCCACGGACAGTCTAATTCACCCCTCCACTTT. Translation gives CASTHGQSNSPLHF.

CDR3 DNA sequence: TGTGCCATCAGTGAAGGTACAAGCGATAATGAAAAACTGTTTTTT. This codes for CAISEGTSDNEKLFF. This chain uses TRBV10-3 with TRBJ1-4, with D unresolved. This CDR3 spans 15 amino acids. From germline, CDR1 is ENHRY and CDR2 SYGVKD. V was pared by 3 bases and J by 4 bases, with 12 bases between.